This T cell receptor (beta chain) is from a study of blood T cell repertoires in COVID-19. Looking at the study overall: The United States, Italy and Spain supplied acute and convalescent COVID-19 samples. Sources were T cells, B-cell-depleted T cells, or PBMCs; the material itself was cDNA or gDNA.

Germline CDR1 reads MGHRA; CDR2 reads YSYEKL. V was trimmed by 2 bases and J by 5 bases, leaving 15 bases between them. The CDR3 consists of 15 residues. In the original workflow: Quantification of nucleated cells was approximated via reference gene primer amplification. The method was immunoSEQ multiplex PCR; TCRdb's version includes in-frame clones alone and lacks a portion of them. V and J calls and clone size are given by that table; D and trimming were obtained from the DNA. The repertoire consists of around 260,000 clones, with approximately 83% occurring once and the leading ten covering about 14%.

The sample taken for sequencing was peripheral blood. The gene calls are TRBV4-1 and TRBJ1-1, with D tentatively TRBD1 (5 bases). The receptor was derived from a human donor in a cohort sampled during active COVID-19. The CDR3 DNA follows: TGCGCCAGCAGCCAATTCGGGGGTGGTGGGACTGAAGCTTTCTTT. Encoded protein: CASSQFGGGGTEAFF.